The source of this T cell receptor beta chain is a study of CD8 T cells in ankylosing spondylitis (TCRdb year 2017). Study-level background: The study profiled T cell receptor beta repertoires in healthy donors and ankylosing spondylitis patients to find disease-linked TCR variants. The whole study cohort included roughly 110 healthy donors and 20 to 30 ankylosing spondylitis patients. Peripheral blood samples were taken, and synovial fluid was additionally collected from ankylosing spondylitis patients.

This clonotype was counted at least ten times. The clone's antigen remains unknown. The input lacks base qualities; no much larger clone sits a single base away. Paper-wide results and their limitations: Significant enrichment of the disease-linked clones was reported in matched synovial fluid samples from ankylosing spondylitis patients. Some motif variants were previously reported in synovial fluid and blood of reactive arthritis patients, suggesting common disease-initiation mechanisms. Blood from ankylosing spondylitis patients appeared to be characterized by a TCR beta motif made up of several highly homologous amino acid variants. The disease-linked clones had a CD8+ phenotype and were found at relatively low frequencies in peripheral blood.

Sequencing used an Illumina HiSeq 2500. Quantitative 5'-RACE with molecular barcodes was the method used to prepare the TCR beta libraries. Per the source publication's procedure: A new computational method based on a probabilistic model of VDJ rearrangement was used to identify disease-linked TCR variants. TCRdb reran the public reads through fastp at Q25 and MiXCR, keeping productive beta chains. One record per CDR3 amino acid sequence lists the most common genes and DNA. The V and J calls come from TCRdb's annotation, not from the publication. The sample includes fewer than 550,000 distinct CDR3 sequences, with over 4% observed a single time. Jointly, the top ten make up roughly 3.3% of the sample. There are 11 amino acids in the CDR3, from cysteine to phenylalanine inclusive. Kept here is only the CDR3 DNA, which spans 33 bases and is read in frame from base 1. V sheds 5 bases and J sheds 14 bases, leaving 10 bases between their ends. Via the germline V gene, CDR1 is SGHTA and CDR2 FQGNSA.

This sequence was found in a male donor with ankylosing spondylitis. The rearrangement combines TRBV7-2 with TRBJ1-6; the D gene is unclear. The sequenced material came from blood, either unsorted or a sorted T cell fraction (not recorded which). The encoded CDR3 is CASSRGFALHF. The nucleotides are TGTGCCAGCAGCCGAGGTTTTGCCCTCCACTTT.